What follows are 19 T cell receptor beta chains derived from one specimen sequenced in a study of blood T cells in healthy people across ages. Together with a sample-barcoded 5' primer, a J-beta primer mix was included in a second PCR lasting roughly 6 to 12 cycles. TCRdb independently ran MiXCR on the 5' RACE reads; one entry per CDR3 protein. The table shows around 500,000 distinct CDR3 sequences, with around 50% occurring only once. The sequenced material came from blood. Receptor source: a man at least 80 years old in good health.

The chain carries TRBV27 and TRBJ2-5, with TRBD2 matching over 8 bases. V gave up 6 bases and J gave up 7 bases; unmatched junction bases: 7. Germline V lookup: CDR1 MNHEY, CDR2 SMNVEV (reference sequence). CDR3 length: 13 amino acids. CDR3 loop: CASSRSGDGTQYF. In nucleotides, the CDR3 is TGTGCCAGCAGCCGTAGCGGGGATGGGACCCAGTACTTC.

This rearrangement joins TRBV28 to TRBJ1-6; TRBD1 agrees at 8 bases. CDR3 length equals 13 residues. CDR1 and CDR2 (germline): MDHEN, SYDVKM. With 5 bases clipped from V and 12 bases from J, the junction kept 6 bases outside the gene matches. The CDR3 bases are TGTGCCAGCAGTCCCAGAACAGGGGGACCCCTCCACTTT. Its translation is CASSPRTGGPLHF.

V usage is TRBV11-2 and J usage is TRBJ2-1, with D perhaps being TRBD1 or TRBD2 (5 bases each). This CDR3 is 14 amino acids long. Germline CDR1 SGHAT, CDR2 FQNNGV. Trimming took off 5 bases at V and 6 bases at J, with 14 bases between the two ends. DNA for the CDR3: TGTGCCAGCAGCCCAGTGGTGAGGGGCAATGAGCAGTTCTTC. This encodes CASSPVVRGNEQFF.

The chain employs TRBV9 and TRBJ2-7, with D possibly matching TRBD2 (5 bases). The CDR3 spans 16 residues. CDR1 is SGDLS, CDR2 YYNGEE, per germline. Trimming removed 0 bases at V and 7 bases at J, with 20 bases between. CDR3 loop: CASSVDPRAEGQEQYF. CDR3 DNA sequence: TGTGCCAGCAGCGTAGATCCTCGAGCGGAAGGGCAAGAGCAGTACTTC.

As for this clonotype: This sequence may be a read error, since a much larger clone differs from it by one base. V usage is TRBV24-1 and J usage is TRBJ2-5; D is uncertain. The CDR3 loop spans 12 amino acids. In germline, CDR1 is KGHDR, CDR2 SFDVKD. The CDR3 is CGTSDDGSPQYF. DNA for the CDR3: TGTGGCACCAGTGATGACGGATCGCCCCAGTACTTC.

The chain recombines TRBV29-1 with TRBJ2-7, with D unclear. Trimming left V 1 base short and J 3 bases short, with 4 bases between. Germline CDR1 SQVTM, CDR2 ANQGSEA. The CDR3 length is 11 residues. CDR3 sequence reads: CSVEASYEQYF. CDR3 in DNA: TGCAGCGTTGAAGCAAGCTACGAGCAGTACTTC.

This clonotype was observed a handful of times. V and J are TRBV10-3 and TRBJ1-6; TRBD1 matches at 8 bases. This CDR3 contains 15 residues. Germline values: CDR1 ENHRY, CDR2 SYGVKD. J was trimmed by 7 bases and V by 2 bases; bases with no gene match: 4. The CDR3 reads CAISEDRGYNSPLHF. The DNA for the CDR3 is TGTGCCATCAGTGAGGACAGGGGTTACAATTCACCCCTCCACTTT.

This clonotype was seen a few times. The V gene is TRBV18, the J gene TRBJ2-7, with TRBD2 matching over 8 bases. The trim removed 3 bases at V and 3 bases at J, leaving 13 bases unmatched. Germline CDR1 and CDR2: KGHSH and LQKENI. CDR3 length equals 17 residues. CDR3 nucleotide sequence: TGTGCCAGCTCACCTCTCGGGGGGAGCGGGAGTAGCTACGAGCAGTACTTC. Translation gives CASSPLGGSGSSYEQYF.

This clonotype was observed a few times. The V gene is TRBV7-2, the J gene TRBJ2-3; no firm D call. The CDR3 length is 17 residues. The V and J ends lost 4 bases and 4 bases respectively, with 21 bases between them. Germline V lookup: CDR1 SGHTA, CDR2 FQGNSA. The CDR3 is CASSYRGGPSGADTQYF. Here the CDR3 DNA reads TGTGCCAGCAGCTATAGAGGCGGACCCTCGGGCGCAGATACGCAGTATTTT.

The chain joins TRBV18 to TRBJ2-3; a possible D gene is TRBD2 (7 bases). This CDR3 has 16 amino acids. Trimming pared 2 bases from V and 0 bases from J, leaving 12 bases between. Germline CDR1 reads KGHSH; CDR2 reads LQKENI. CDR3 in DNA: TGTGCCAGCTCACCAGCGGGGGCGGCCAGCACAGATACGCAGTATTTT. This sequence encodes CASSPAGAASTDTQYF.

This sequence joins TRBV28 and TRBJ1-3; no firm D call. Trimming pared 6 bases from V and 0 bases from J, leaving 6 bases between. CDR3 length equals 13 residues. CDR1 and CDR2 from the germline V gene are MDHEN and SYDVKM. The CDR3 reads CASSLPSGNTIYF. CDR3 DNA: TGTGCCAGCAGCCTTCCCTCTGGAAACACCATATATTTT.

This chain connects TRBV18 to TRBJ1-1, with D possibly TRBD1 on 5 matching bases. V lost 3 bases and J 4 bases, leaving 15 bases between the germline ends. Looked up from germline, CDR1 is KGHSH and CDR2 is LQKENI. This CDR3 region has 15 residues. The CDR3 DNA follows: TGTGCCAGCTCACCCCCCAGCAGGGAGGGCACTGAAGCTTTCTTT. Protein sequence: CASSPPSREGTEAFF.

The rearrangement joins TRBV5-1 to TRBJ2-4, with 7 nucleotides matching TRBD1. The DNA end lines up better with TRBJ2-7; the J call may be wrong. Germline values: CDR1 SGHRS, CDR2 YFSETQ. This CDR3 spans 14 amino acids. The CDR3 sequence is CASSLGTTGSEQYF. The CDR3 nucleotides read TGCGCCAGCAGCTTGGGGACGACAGGGAGCGAGCAGTACTTC.

CDR3 amino acids: CASSPGQGYDTGELFF. CDR3 in DNA: TGTGCCAGCAGCCCCGGACAGGGGTATGACACCGGGGAGCTGTTTTTT. This sequence joins TRBV7-8 and TRBJ2-2, with TRBD1 matching over 9 bases. The CDR3 is made up of 16 amino acids. Germline-derived CDR1 and CDR2 are SGHVS and FQNEAQ. V was pared by 5 bases and J by 3 bases, with 7 bases of the junction left unmatched.

This clonotype occurred many times. The chain joins TRBV7-9 to TRBJ2-5; 10 positions match TRBD2. CDR1 and CDR2 from the germline V gene are SEHNR and FQNEAQ (reference sequence). The CDR3 is made up of 15 amino acids. The V gene end was trimmed by 3 bases and the J gene end by 3 bases; junction bases not matched to a gene: 4. In nucleotides, the CDR3 is TGTGCCAGCAGCTTCACCCTAGCGGGAGAAGAGACCCAGTACTTC. Residues: CASSFTLAGEETQYF.

In this sample, this clonotype turned up a few times. This chain links TRBV7-9 with TRBJ1-6; maybe TRBD1 (5 bases). Germline-derived CDR1 and CDR2 are SEHNR and FQNEAQ (reference sequence). Trimming shortened V by 7 bases and J by 10 bases, and 20 bases separated the two germline ends. The CDR3 has 15 amino acids. CDR3 in amino acids: CASTLDSGAMSPLHF. DNA for the CDR3: TGTGCCAGCACCCTCGATTCCGGGGCTATGTCACCCCTCCACTTT. Drawing the rest from reference TRBV7-9 and TRBJ1-6, the complete variable domain is DTGVSQNPRHKITKRGQNVTFRCDPISEHNRLYWYRQTLGQGPEFLTYFQNEAQLEKSRLLSDRFSAERPKGSFSTLEIQRTEQGDSAMYLCASTLDSGAMSPLHFGNGTRLTVT.

In its sample, this clonotype was seen many times. The chain links TRBV7-2 to TRBJ2-1; D gene uncertain. This CDR3 is built from 13 residues. CDR1 and CDR2 (germline): SGHTA, FQGNSA. Trimming left V 5 bases short and J 0 bases short, with 5 bases between. The CDR3 protein is CASSPSSYNEQFF. The CDR3 coding sequence is TGTGCCAGCAGCCCGAGCTCCTACAATGAGCAGTTCTTC.

The chain carries TRBV29-1 and TRBJ2-1; no clear D gene. V was trimmed by 6 bases and J by 4 bases, leaving 10 bases between them. The CDR3 loop spans 12 amino acids. Germline CDR1 is SQVTM and CDR2 is ANQGSEA. CDR3 DNA: TGCAGCGTAGGCAGTGAGTACAATGAGCAGTTCTTC. Its translation is CSVGSEYNEQFF.

The V call is TRBV27, the J call TRBJ2-7; 8 bases map to TRBD1. Germline-derived CDR1 and CDR2 are MNHEY and SMNVEV (reference sequence). CDR3 length equals 15 residues. With V trimmed by 5 bases and J by 2 bases, 8 bases remained unmatched. The CDR3 DNA reads as TGTGCCAGCAGTCCACCCGGGACAGGACCCTACGAGCAGTACTTC. Translated, it gives CASSPPGTGPYEQYF.